The rows below give T cell receptor beta chains drawn from one sample of a study of identifying expanded T cells in peripheral blood. Profiled with immunoSEQ multiplex PCR; TCRdb holds only in-frame clones, not every one. The repertoire holds some 100,000 clones, with 75% to 90% as singletons. The sequenced sample was blood. The receptors come from a person aged 18 to 70 in good health. Both conserved end residues are part of each CDR3. Each record gives: clone size, J gene, V gene, D gene, CDR3 DNA, CDR3 protein. A D gene is named only where the DNA matches it firmly. Not all rows give a size; the values are once, few, many and, for expanded clones, a class.

clone_size: .; j_call: TRBJ1-5; v_call: TRBV15; d_call: .; cdr3_nt: TGTGCCACCAGTGACAGTTCCAACCAGCCCCAGCATTTT; cdr3_aa: CATSDSSNQPQHF
clone_size: .; j_call: TRBJ2-1; v_call: TRBV30; d_call: .; cdr3_nt: TGTGCCTGGACCCGTGGGTCCTACAATGAGCAGTTCTTC; cdr3_aa: CAWTRGSYNEQFF
clone_size: .; j_call: TRBJ1-5; v_call: TRBV6-5; d_call: .; cdr3_nt: TGTGCCAGCAGTTACTCAGGATTTAGCAATCAGCCCCAGCATTTT; cdr3_aa: CASSYSGFSNQPQHF
clone_size: few; j_call: TRBJ1-3; v_call: TRBV10-3; d_call: .; cdr3_nt: TGTGCCATCAGTGAGCCAACGGAGGGAAACACCATATATTTT; cdr3_aa: CAISEPTEGNTIYF
clone_size: .; j_call: TRBJ1-1; v_call: TRBV5-4; d_call: .; cdr3_nt: TGTGCCAGCAGCTTGGTTGGCAGCATTGAAGCTTTCTTT; cdr3_aa: CASSLVGSIEAFF
clone_size: .; j_call: TRBJ1-6; v_call: TRBV19; d_call: .; cdr3_nt: TGTGCCAGTAGTCCTCGTCAGTATAATTCACCCCTCCACTTT; cdr3_aa: CASSPRQYNSPLHF
clone_size: .; j_call: TRBJ1-5; v_call: TRBV6-5; d_call: .; cdr3_nt: TGTGCCAGCAGGCCTCGGGGCGGAAGCAATCAGCCCCAGCATTTT; cdr3_aa: CASRPRGGSNQPQHF
clone_size: .; j_call: TRBJ1-4; v_call: TRBV2; d_call: TRBD1; cdr3_nt: TGTGCCAGCAGTGCCAGGACAGGGTTTGAAAAACTGTTTTTT; cdr3_aa: CASSARTGFEKLFF
clone_size: .; j_call: TRBJ1-2; v_call: TRBV2; d_call: .; cdr3_nt: TGTGCCCAACGGGCAGGGGCGTACTATGGCTACACCTTC; cdr3_aa: CAQRAGAYYGYTF
clone_size: .; j_call: TRBJ1-2; v_call: TRBV29-1; d_call: .; cdr3_nt: TGCAGCGTCCCCCCTTCGACAGGAGTTAACTATGGCTACACCTTC; cdr3_aa: CSVPPSTGVNYGYTF
clone_size: .; j_call: TRBJ1-2; v_call: TRBV19; d_call: .; cdr3_nt: TGTGCCAGTAGTACCCTATTCTACAGGGACGGAATATATGGCTACACCTTC; cdr3_aa: CASSTLFYRDGIYGYTF
clone_size: .; j_call: TRBJ2-2; v_call: TRBV19; d_call: TRBD1; cdr3_nt: TGTGCCAGTAGTAGAAACAGGGGGCTAGTTGTGAACACCGGGGAGCTGTTTTTT; cdr3_aa: CASSRNRGLVVNTGELFF
clone_size: .; j_call: TRBJ1-1; v_call: TRBV6-5; d_call: .; cdr3_nt: TGTGCCAGCAGTTTTGCAGTGAACACTGAAGCTTTCTTT; cdr3_aa: CASSFAVNTEAFF
clone_size: .; j_call: TRBJ2-7; v_call: TRBV30; d_call: .; cdr3_nt: TGTGCCTCTCGGGACACAGCCTACGAGCAGTACTTC; cdr3_aa: CASRDTAYEQYF
clone_size: .; j_call: TRBJ1-5; v_call: TRBV11-3; d_call: .; cdr3_nt: TGTGCCAGCAGCCCGGGGCCGACTGATCAGCCCCAGCATTTT; cdr3_aa: CASSPGPTDQPQHF
clone_size: .; j_call: TRBJ2-1; v_call: TRBV7-9; d_call: .; cdr3_nt: TGTGCCAGCAGCCCCCCACCGACGGTGAATGAGCAGTTCTTC; cdr3_aa: CASSPPPTVNEQFF
clone_size: .; j_call: TRBJ1-1; v_call: TRBV19; d_call: .; cdr3_nt: TGTGCCAGTAAGGGACATCTGAACACTGAAGCTTTCTTT; cdr3_aa: CASKGHLNTEAFF
clone_size: .; j_call: TRBJ2-4; v_call: TRBV13; d_call: .; cdr3_nt: TGTGCCAGCAGCTTAGGGCAGAGTATCTCTTTGGCCAAAAACATTCAGTACTTC; cdr3_aa: CASSLGQSISLAKNIQYF
clone_size: .; j_call: TRBJ1-5; v_call: TRBV5-6; d_call: .; cdr3_nt: TGTGCCAGCAGCTTGGGCGCCGCCAGCAATCAGCCCCAGCATTTT; cdr3_aa: CASSLGAASNQPQHF
clone_size: .; j_call: TRBJ2-3; v_call: TRBV5-1; d_call: .; cdr3_nt: TGCGCCAGCAGCTTGGCGGGCCAGCTCACAGATACGCAGTATTTT; cdr3_aa: CASSLAGQLTDTQYF
clone_size: .; j_call: TRBJ2-2; v_call: TRBV7-2; d_call: .; cdr3_nt: TGTGCCAGCAGCCGCAACACCGGGGAGCTGTTTTTT; cdr3_aa: CASSRNTGELFF
clone_size: .; j_call: TRBJ1-2; v_call: TRBV7-9; d_call: .; cdr3_nt: TGTGCCAGCAGCTCCTTGTTGGGTGCGGGCCGGCGTAGAGAGGGCTACACCTTC; cdr3_aa: CASSSLLGAGRRREGYTF
clone_size: few; j_call: TRBJ2-7; v_call: TRBV7-3; d_call: TRBD2; cdr3_nt: TGTGCCAGCAGCTCCAATAGCGGGGGACCCTACGAGCAGTACTTC; cdr3_aa: CASSSNSGGPYEQYF
clone_size: .; j_call: TRBJ1-3; v_call: TRBV7-9; d_call: .; cdr3_nt: TGTGCCAGCAGCTTAGTCCTGGGGCTCGTCGGAAACACCATATATTTT; cdr3_aa: CASSLVLGLVGNTIYF
clone_size: .; j_call: TRBJ2-1; v_call: TRBV27; d_call: TRBD2; cdr3_nt: TGTGCCAGCAGTACCAGACCGGGAAAGGAGGACAGCGGGGGGTTCTTC; cdr3_aa: CASSTRPGKEDSGGFF
clone_size: .; j_call: TRBJ1-2; v_call: TRBV6-5; d_call: .; cdr3_nt: TGTGCCAGCAGTGGACGGACAGCGTATGGCTACACCTTC; cdr3_aa: CASSGRTAYGYTF
clone_size: .; j_call: TRBJ1-5; v_call: TRBV4-3; d_call: TRBD1; cdr3_nt: TGCGCCAGCAGCCAGGACAGGGAACAGCCCCAGCATTTT; cdr3_aa: CASSQDREQPQHF
clone_size: few; j_call: TRBJ2-3; v_call: TRBV7-2; d_call: .; cdr3_nt: TGTGCCAGCAGCTTAGTTATCGGGAGCACAGATACGCAGTATTTT; cdr3_aa: CASSLVIGSTDTQYF
clone_size: .; j_call: TRBJ2-7; v_call: TRBV9; d_call: TRBD2; cdr3_nt: TGTGCCAGCAGCCCTAGACTAGCGGGAGACTACGAGCAGTACTTC; cdr3_aa: CASSPRLAGDYEQYF
clone_size: .; j_call: TRBJ2-7; v_call: TRBV11-2; d_call: TRBD2; cdr3_nt: TGTGCCAGCAGCTCGCCGGGACTAAACTACGAGCAGTACTTC; cdr3_aa: CASSSPGLNYEQYF
clone_size: .; j_call: TRBJ1-5; v_call: TRBV6-1; d_call: .; cdr3_nt: TGTGCCAGCAGTGAGGCAGGGGTGGATCAGCCCCAGCATTTT; cdr3_aa: CASSEAGVDQPQHF
clone_size: .; j_call: TRBJ2-6; v_call: TRBV18; d_call: TRBD2; cdr3_nt: TGTGCCAGCTCACCCTCGGGAGGGGGTGAAGGGGCCAACGTCCTGACTTTC; cdr3_aa: CASSPSGGGEGANVLTF
clone_size: .; j_call: TRBJ2-7; v_call: TRBV7-3; d_call: TRBD2; cdr3_nt: TGTGCCAGCAGCTCGGGGGACTCTAGCGGGAGCGCCTACGAGCAGTACTTC; cdr3_aa: CASSSGDSSGSAYEQYF
clone_size: .; j_call: TRBJ1-1; v_call: TRBV6-6; d_call: .; cdr3_nt: TGTGCCAGCAGTTATAAAGGGGAATATGAAGCTTTCTTT; cdr3_aa: CASSYKGEYEAFF
clone_size: .; j_call: TRBJ2-7; v_call: TRBV6-1; d_call: .; cdr3_nt: TGTGCCAGCAGTGGTGGGTTGCGGGATTCCTACGAGCAGTACTTC; cdr3_aa: CASSGGLRDSYEQYF
clone_size: few; j_call: TRBJ2-7; v_call: TRBV7-9; d_call: TRBD1; cdr3_nt: TGTGCCACCCCACCGGGACAGGGGCCCCACGAGCAGTACTTC; cdr3_aa: CATPPGQGPHEQYF
clone_size: .; j_call: TRBJ2-5; v_call: TRBV12-5; d_call: .; cdr3_nt: TGTGCTAGTGGTTTGGTGACGGCCCCCTGGGAGACCCAGTACTTC; cdr3_aa: CASGLVTAPWETQYF
clone_size: .; j_call: TRBJ1-2; v_call: TRBV7-2; d_call: .; cdr3_nt: TGTGCCAGCAGCTTAGCCGGCTATGGCTACACCTTC; cdr3_aa: CASSLAGYGYTF
clone_size: .; j_call: TRBJ2-7; v_call: TRBV28; d_call: .; cdr3_nt: TGTGCCAGCAGTTTTGGGGCAACCCCCTACGAGCAGTACTTC; cdr3_aa: CASSFGATPYEQYF
clone_size: once; j_call: TRBJ2-7; v_call: TRBV10-2; d_call: .; cdr3_nt: TGCGCCAGCAGTGATTCCCCGGGACAAGGGAACTACGAGCAGTACTTC; cdr3_aa: CASSDSPGQGNYEQYF
clone_size: .; j_call: TRBJ2-1; v_call: TRBV19; d_call: TRBD2; cdr3_nt: TGTGCCAGTAGTCCGGCCGGGACTAGCGGACTCAATGAGCAGTTCTTC; cdr3_aa: CASSPAGTSGLNEQFF
clone_size: few; j_call: TRBJ1-1; v_call: TRBV18; d_call: .; cdr3_nt: TGTGCCAGCTCCCTCCAGGCGGAGAGGAACACTGAAGCTTTCTTT; cdr3_aa: CASSLQAERNTEAFF
clone_size: .; j_call: TRBJ2-3; v_call: TRBV5-1; d_call: .; cdr3_nt: TGCGCCAGCAGCTCCGGGACTCCTAACACAGATACGCAGTATTTT; cdr3_aa: CASSSGTPNTDTQYF
clone_size: .; j_call: TRBJ1-3; v_call: TRBV7-6; d_call: TRBD1; cdr3_nt: TGTGCCAGCACCCCAACACTCGACAGGGGGGACACCATATATTTT; cdr3_aa: CASTPTLDRGDTIYF
clone_size: .; j_call: TRBJ2-7; v_call: TRBV27; d_call: TRBD1; cdr3_nt: TGTGCCAGCAGGCGGGACAGGGGGAGCGAGCAGTACTTC; cdr3_aa: CASRRDRGSEQYF
clone_size: .; j_call: TRBJ2-7; v_call: TRBV14; d_call: .; cdr3_nt: TGTGCCAGCAGCCGCCCGGGACTGCTTTACGAGCAGTACTTC; cdr3_aa: CASSRPGLLYEQYF
clone_size: .; j_call: TRBJ1-1; v_call: TRBV28; d_call: TRBD1; cdr3_nt: TGTGCCAGCAGTACGGGACAGTCAAACACTGAAGCTTTCTTT; cdr3_aa: CASSTGQSNTEAFF
clone_size: few; j_call: TRBJ2-5; v_call: TRBV5-1; d_call: .; cdr3_nt: TGCGCCAGCAGCTTGGGGCAGGTCCCGTACCAAGAGACCCAGTACTTC; cdr3_aa: CASSLGQVPYQETQYF
clone_size: few; j_call: TRBJ2-7; v_call: TRBV5-1; d_call: TRBD1; cdr3_nt: TGCGCCAGCAGCTTGGAGGGGACAGCCTTCTACGAGCAGTACTTC; cdr3_aa: CASSLEGTAFYEQYF
clone_size: once; j_call: TRBJ1-1; v_call: TRBV27; d_call: .; cdr3_nt: TGTGCCAGCAGTTTACTTCAGGTAGGCAGGAACACTGAAGCTTTCTTT; cdr3_aa: CASSLLQVGRNTEAFF
clone_size: .; j_call: TRBJ1-4; v_call: TRBV7-9; d_call: TRBD1; cdr3_nt: TGTGCCAGCAGGTCCCGAGGACAGGGGCCCGAAAAACTGTTTTTT; cdr3_aa: CASRSRGQGPEKLFF
clone_size: .; j_call: TRBJ1-5; v_call: TRBV10-2; d_call: .; cdr3_nt: TGCGCCAGCAGCCCGACATCAAATCAGCCCCAGCATTTT; cdr3_aa: CASSPTSNQPQHF